This TCR beta chain was recovered during a study of vaccination and CD4 T cells after COVID-19. Study information: Under 10 convalescent cases were mild and one was severe, and all had been SARS-CoV-2 positive by nasal swab PCR. Convalescent participants consisted of six males and four females, two being Hispanic. The post-vaccine samples came a median roughly 79 days after dose two (range 14 to 241). Study results and limitations: The great majority, 304 of 307 vaccine-specific clones, proved spike mono-reactive in convalescent patients.

With respect to this clonotype: Its antigen is unidentified. A much larger clone lies one base from this, so it may be a read error.

The treatment: approximately nine-day PBMC culture with coronavirus spike peptide pools or control peptides (ViraFEST assay). Researchers used the Oncomine TCR Beta short-read assay to sequence DNA from cultured CD4+ T cells. From the PCR reads, TCRdb called clonotypes with MiXCR, one entry per CDR3 protein. Here the sample spans roughly 19,000 distinct CDR3 sequences, around 63% being singletons. This receptor was identified in a human donor who had recovered from COVID-19. The sequenced sample was CD4+ T cells from blood, cultured in vitro.

CDR3 nucleotide sequence: TGTACCAGTACCCCAAGCGTTAGGACTGAAGCTTTCTTT. Encoded protein: CTSTPSVRTEAFF. The V gene is TRBV19, the J gene TRBJ1-1; D call uncertain. This CDR3 has 13 residues. Germline V lookup: CDR1 LNHDA, CDR2 SQIVND (reference sequence).